Presented here are 32 T cell receptor beta chains from one specimen sequenced in a study of blood T cell repertoires in COVID-19. Assay: immunoSEQ multiplex PCR; the TCRdb copy retains only in-frame clones and omits some. The data contain 130,000 to 150,000 clones, roughly 79% of them seen just once; the ten biggest clones take up more than 7%. Source material: peripheral blood. Every receptor here comes from a human donor with acute or convalescent COVID-19. The donor label of this sample is uncertain.

The V gene is TRBV6-1, the J gene TRBJ1-1; TRBD1 is a possible D gene (6 bases). CDR1 MNHNS and CDR2 SASEGT come from the germline V gene. The CDR3 is 16 residues long. V shed 0 bases and J shed 5 bases, with 16 bases lying between them. The CDR3 is CASSEAGWGQGTEAFF. CDR3 DNA: TGTGCCAGCAGTGAAGCTGGGTGGGGCCAGGGGACTGAAGCTTTCTTT.

The CDR3, as DNA: TGTGCCAGCTCAGTCCGACAGGGGGAAGGGACTGAAGCTTTCTTT. Its translation is CASSVRQGEGTEAFF. This sequence joins TRBV18 and TRBJ1-1; 9 positions agree with TRBD1. The germline V gene has CDR1 KGHSH and CDR2 LQKENI. The CDR3 totals 15 residues. J lost 5 bases, V lost 5 bases, and 9 bases had no gene match. Full variable domain (outside the CDR3, taken from reference TRBV18 and TRBJ1-1): NAGVMQNPRHLVRRRGQEARLRCSPMKGHSHVYWYRQLPEEGLKFMVYLQKENIIDESGMPKERFSAEFPKEGPSILRIQQVVRGDSAAYFCASSVRQGEGTEAFFGQGTRLTVV.

V is TRBV19 and J is TRBJ2-2, with 8 nucleotides matching TRBD2. Per the germline V gene, CDR1 is LNHDA and CDR2 is SQIVND (reference sequence). The CDR3 consists of 17 residues. V trimming: 5 bases; J trimming: 2 bases; junction bases outside the gene matches: 10. The CDR3 coding sequence is TGTGCCAGTAGTCGTCGGGGGGGCGGGTTAAACACCGGGGAGCTGTTTTTT. Translating gives CASSRRGGGLNTGELFF. Full variable domain (missing parts from reference TRBV19 and TRBJ2-2): DGGITQSPKYLFRKEGQNVTLSCEQNLNHDAMYWYRQDPGQGLRLIYYSQIVNDFQKGDIAEGYSVSREKKESFPLTVTSAQKNPTAFYLCASSRRGGGLNTGELFFGEGSRLTVL.

J is TRBJ2-5 and V is TRBV19, with D perhaps TRBD2 (5 bases). CDR3 size: 14 residues. The V end was cut by 5 bases, the J end by 3 bases, with 13 bases between. Germline V gene data show CDR1 as LNHDA and CDR2 as SQIVND (reference sequence). The CDR3 region is CASSPATGKETQYF. The DNA of the CDR3 is TGTGCCAGTAGTCCAGCGACGGGGAAAGAGACCCAGTACTTC.

This chain links TRBV24-1 with TRBJ2-3; 8 bases are a match to TRBD2. This CDR3 spans 18 amino acids. CDR1 is KGHDR, CDR2 SFDVKD, per germline. J gave up 5 bases and V 5 bases, and 17 bases lay outside the gene matches. CDR3 sequence reads: CATSGLQGLEEVVDTQYF. CDR3 DNA sequence: TGTGCCACCAGTGGCTTACAGGGACTAGAGGAGGTCGTAGATACGCAGTATTTT.

For this clone: The identical CDR3 is also encoded by other nucleotide sequences in the sample. V usage is TRBV9 and J usage is TRBJ2-1; no reliable D call. V was shortened by 4 bases and J by 7 bases, with 9 bases between the two germline ends. The germline gives CDR1 SGDLS, CDR2 YYNGEE. The CDR3 consists of 12 residues. For the CDR3, the DNA is TGTGCCAGCAGCCCGAGTGATAATGAGCAGTTCTTC. Protein: CASSPSDNEQFF.

The chain joins TRBV5-5 to TRBJ1-1; 9 positions match TRBD1. The CDR3 has 17 amino acids. V lost 0 bases, J lost 10 bases, and 16 bases stayed unmatched. The germline V gene has CDR1 SGHKS and CDR2 YYEKEE (reference sequence). Here the CDR3 reads CASSLDPGQGLYASAFF. In DNA, the CDR3 is TGTGCCAGCAGCTTGGACCCGGGACAGGGCCTATATGCGTCAGCTTTCTTT.

V usage is TRBV3-1 (or the pseudogene TRBV3-2) and J usage is TRBJ1-1; D unclear. V was trimmed by 1 base and J by 6 bases, leaving 9 bases between them. Germline CDR1 is LGHDT and CDR2 is YNNKEL (reference sequence). The CDR3 is 13 residues long. The CDR3 coding sequence is TGTGCCAGCAGCCAAGTTGGCGGAGCTGAAGCTTTCTTT. This gives the protein CASSQVGGAEAFF.

The chain employs TRBV3-1 (or the pseudogene TRBV3-2) and TRBJ2-1; 8 bases are a match to TRBD2. Germline CDR1 reads LGHDT; CDR2 reads YNNKEL (reference sequence). CDR3 size: 20 residues. Germline trimming cut 1 base from V and 2 bases from J; bases unmatched to any gene: 16. As DNA, the CDR3 is TGTGCCAGCAGCCAAGGGGTAGCGGGACCCGGAGGGGGTGCCTACAATGAGCAGTTCTTC. It codes for CASSQGVAGPGGGAYNEQFF.

The chain carries TRBV6-5 and TRBJ1-5; maybe TRBD1 (5 bases). Germline-derived CDR1 and CDR2 are MNHEY and SVGAGI. Between the trimmed V and J ends, which lost 2 bases and 5 bases, there was a span of 13 bases. The CDR3 has 15 residues. The CDR3 sequence: CASSYRQGFDQPQHF. In DNA form, the CDR3 reads TGTGCCAGCAGTTACCGGCAGGGCTTCGATCAGCCCCAGCATTTT.

V gene TRBV27 combines with J gene TRBJ2-7; TRBD1 might be the D (5 bases). This CDR3 contains 13 residues. In germline, CDR1 is MNHEY, CDR2 SMNVEV (reference sequence). V gave up 1 base and J gave up 6 bases, with 10 bases separating them. DNA for the CDR3: TGTGCCAGCAGTTTATACAGGTCGAGCGAGCAGTACTTC. It yields the protein CASSLYRSSEQYF.

This clone occurred a few times. The V call is TRBV3-1 (or the pseudogene TRBV3-2), the J call TRBJ1-5; 9 bases align to TRBD1. This CDR3 comprises 14 residues. CDR1 and CDR2 from the germline V gene are LGHDT and YNNKEL (reference sequence). The J segment lost 5 bases and the V segment lost 3 bases, leaving 2 bases of the junction unmatched. The CDR3 DNA is TGTGCCAGCAGCCAGCGGACAGGGGATCAGCCCCAGCATTTT. Amino acid sequence: CASSQRTGDQPQHF.

CDR3: CASSLEAAEQFF. The CDR3 nucleotides read TGTGCCAGCAGCTTAGAAGCCGCTGAGCAGTTCTTC. This chain connects TRBV7-9 to TRBJ2-1; D is undetermined. The CDR3 has 12 residues. The V gene lost 1 base and the J gene lost 9 bases, with 7 bases spanning the gap. CDR1 and CDR2 from the germline V gene are SEHNR and FQNEAQ (reference sequence).

The CDR3 nucleotides read TGCGCCAGCAGCCAACTGGGAGGGAACACTGAAGCTTTCTTT. Its translation: CASSQLGGNTEAFF. This chain uses TRBV4-1 with TRBJ1-1; D unresolved. V gave up 2 bases and J gave up 1 base, with 8 bases separating them. The V gene's germline CDR1 is MGHRA and CDR2 YSYEKL. The CDR3 is made up of 14 amino acids.

This chain links TRBV9 with TRBJ1-1; 8 bases align to TRBD1. J was trimmed by 4 bases and V by 4 bases; bases with no gene match: 9. CDR3 length: 15 amino acids. The V gene's germline CDR1 is SGDLS and CDR2 YYNGEE. The CDR3 region is CASSKTGQGGTEAFF. For the CDR3, the DNA is TGTGCCAGCAGCAAAACCGGACAGGGAGGCACTGAAGCTTTCTTT.

This clone was observed a few times. This chain connects TRBV14 to TRBJ1-1; 7 positions agree with TRBD1. The CDR3 sequence is 14 residues long. Germline V lookup: CDR1 SGHDN, CDR2 FVKESK. After removal of 7 bases from V and 1 base from J, the junction contained 6 bases not matched to a gene. CDR3 amino acids: CASKPGQPNTEAFF. CDR3 in DNA: TGTGCCAGCAAGCCGGGACAGCCGAACACTGAAGCTTTCTTT.

Only one count was recorded for this clone. The gene calls are TRBV5-6 and TRBJ1-6, with 8 bases that match TRBD1. This CDR3 is 15 amino acids long. With V trimmed by 4 bases and J by 9 bases, 9 bases remained unmatched. Germline-derived CDR1 and CDR2 are SGHDT and YYEEEE. CDR3 loop: CASSLQGQGSSPLHF. CDR3 nucleotide sequence: TGTGCCAGCAGCCTTCAAGGACAGGGAAGTTCACCCCTCCACTTT.

This chain links TRBV6-5 with TRBJ2-5; D ambiguous. The germline gives CDR1 MNHEY, CDR2 SVGAGI. V was cut by 0 bases and J by 0 bases, with 8 bases left in between. The length of the CDR3 is 15 residues. This chain's CDR3 is CASSYSELYQETQYF. The DNA of the CDR3 is TGTGCCAGCAGTTACTCGGAGCTGTACCAAGAGACCCAGTACTTC.

V gene TRBV30 combines with J gene TRBJ1-1; a weak D match, TRBD1 (5 bases). CDR1 is GTSNPN, CDR2 SVGIG, per germline (reference sequence). V dropped 5 bases and J dropped 6 bases, with 22 bases sitting between them. This CDR3 has 15 residues. The CDR3 DNA reads as TGTGCCTGGTCTCCCAGGGCAGGGCAGGGCCCTGAAGCTTTCTTT. Amino acids: CAWSPRAGQGPEAFF.

The gene calls are TRBV7-6 and TRBJ1-5, with D possibly being TRBD1 (5 bases). Trimming shortened V by 1 base and J by 4 bases, and 8 bases separated the two germline ends. The CDR3 extends over 14 amino acids. Germline CDR1 reads SGHVS; CDR2 reads FNYEAQ. CDR3 protein: CASSLGDSNQPQHF. Written as DNA, the CDR3 is TGTGCCAGCAGCTTAGGGGACTCGAATCAGCCCCAGCATTTT.

This chain joins TRBV11-2 and TRBJ2-7; 8 nucleotides match TRBD1. Unmatched junction bases numbered 12, after V lost 2 bases and J lost 3 bases. From germline, CDR1 is SGHAT and CDR2 FQNNGV. There are 17 residues in the CDR3. CDR3 in DNA: TGTGCCAGCAGCTTATTTGCAATTCTACAGGGGGACTACGAGCAGTACTTC. The encoded protein is CASSLFAILQGDYEQYF. Complete variable domain (other parts from reference TRBV11-2 and TRBJ2-7): EAGVAQSPRYKIIEKRQSVAFWCNPISGHATLYWYQQILGQGPKLLIQFQNNGVVDDSQLPKDRFSAERLKGVDSTLKIQPAKLEDSAVYLCASSLFAILQGDYEQYFGPGTRLTVT.

The rearrangement links TRBV19 to TRBJ1-1; a possible D gene is TRBD1 (5 bases). V dropped 10 bases and J dropped 0 bases, with 12 bases sitting between them. Germline CDR1 reads LNHDA; CDR2 reads SQIVND (reference sequence). The CDR3 is 13 amino acids. The CDR3 DNA reads as TGTGCCACCCTACAGGCCATGAACACTGAAGCTTTCTTT. Its protein is CATLQAMNTEAFF.

The V gene is TRBV7-2, the J gene TRBJ2-2; perhaps TRBD2 as D (5 bases). The CDR3 is 15 amino acids. The V gene's germline CDR1 is SGHTA and CDR2 FQGNSA. V dropped 2 bases and J dropped 2 bases, with 9 bases sitting between them. This CDR3 reads CASSLRPGNTGELFF. In nucleotides, the CDR3 is TGTGCCAGCAGCTTAAGGCCGGGAAACACCGGGGAGCTGTTTTTT.

V is TRBV30 and J is TRBJ1-2; TRBD1 is a possible D gene (5 bases). Trimming stripped 2 bases from V and 6 bases from J, with 10 bases between. Germline CDR1 GTSNPN, CDR2 SVGIG (reference sequence). The length of the CDR3 is 12 residues. The CDR3 DNA reads TGTGCCTGGAGTAGGGCAGGGAATGGCTACACCTTC. Residues: CAWSRAGNGYTF.

This chain uses TRBV3-1 (or the pseudogene TRBV3-2) with TRBJ2-7; D is perhaps TRBD2 (7 bases). Germline assignment: CDR1 LGHDT and CDR2 YNNKEL (reference sequence). V shed 5 bases and J shed 2 bases, with 10 bases lying between them. This CDR3 is built from 13 residues. The CDR3 is CASSRGGTYEQYF. DNA of the CDR3: TGTGCCAGCAGCAGGGGGGGGACCTACGAGCAGTACTTC.

The chain recombines TRBV7-9 with TRBJ1-1, with 7 positions matching TRBD1. CDR1 and CDR2 (germline): SEHNR, FQNEAQ (reference sequence). V lost 4 bases and J lost 5; bases outside the gene matches: 1. The CDR3 is 12 residues long. In DNA, the CDR3 is TGTGCCAGCAGCTGGACAGGAACTGAAGCTTTCTTT. Amino acids: CASSWTGTEAFF.

The sample holds a few counts of this clone. J is TRBJ1-2 and V is TRBV29-1; perhaps TRBD1 as D (6 bases). Germline values: CDR1 SQVTM, CDR2 ANQGSEA. The CDR3 is made up of 14 amino acids. The V end was cut by 6 bases, the J end by 4 bases, with 18 bases between. CDR3 amino acids: CSVLKGDRSYGYTF. The CDR3, as DNA: TGCAGCGTCCTAAAGGGAGACAGGAGCTATGGCTACACCTTC.

The rearrangement joins TRBV3-1 (or the pseudogene TRBV3-2) to TRBJ1-1; D is undetermined. This CDR3 region has 13 residues. Germline V gene data show CDR1 as LGHDT and CDR2 as YNNKEL (reference sequence). V was pared by 2 bases and J by 1 base, with 5 bases between. The CDR3 DNA reads as TGTGCCAGCAGCCAAAACGGGAACACTGAAGCTTTCTTT. Translating gives CASSQNGNTEAFF.

The chain has TRBV9 and TRBJ2-3; 7 bases fit TRBD1. V lost 1 base to trimming and J lost 0 bases; unmatched junction nucleotides: 5. Looked up from germline, CDR1 is SGDLS and CDR2 is YYNGEE. CDR3 length equals 16 residues. CDR3 sequence (DNA): TGTGCCAGCAGCGTATGGGACAGAGTTAGCACAGATACGCAGTATTTT. Translated: CASSVWDRVSTDTQYF.

The chain links TRBV7-2 to TRBJ1-3; D might be TRBD1 (5 bases). The CDR3 has 16 amino acids. V lost 2 bases, J lost 2 bases, and 13 bases lay in between. Germline CDR1 reads SGHTA; CDR2 reads FQGNSA. This chain's CDR3 is CASSLLSTGAGNTIYF. CDR3 nucleotide sequence: TGTGCCAGCAGCTTACTTTCTACAGGAGCTGGAAACACCATATATTTT.

The chain recombines TRBV19 with TRBJ1-6; unclear D gene. Germline CDR1 is LNHDA and CDR2 is SQIVND (reference sequence). Trimming stripped 3 bases from V and 11 bases from J, with 17 bases between. The CDR3 loop spans 15 amino acids. In DNA, the CDR3 is TGTGCCAGTAGTATTTTGCCAGGCGGAGGTACACCCCTCCACTTT. The encoded protein is CASSILPGGGTPLHF.

This chain connects TRBV11-1 to TRBJ1-1, with 7 bases aligning to TRBD1. V shed 4 bases and J 2 bases; nucleotides not matched to a gene: 4. From germline, CDR1 is SGHAT and CDR2 FQDESV (reference sequence). The CDR3 runs 14 residues. CDR3 amino acids: CASSSWTGNTEAFF. The DNA of the CDR3 is TGTGCCAGCAGCTCCTGGACAGGAAACACTGAAGCTTTCTTT.